This T cell receptor (beta chain) was captured in a study of blood T cell repertoires in COVID-19. Study summary: Some COVID-19 samples were acute and others convalescent; all came from the United States, Italy and Spain. T cells, B-cell-depleted T cells, or PBMCs provided the cDNA or gDNA that served as material.

During active infection, Seattle patients enrolled and were then monitored through disease. The germline V gene has CDR1 ENHRY and CDR2 SYGVKD. V dropped 6 bases and J dropped 7; count of bases not matched to a gene: 6. CDR3 length: 15 amino acids. In the authors' workflow: Amplification of reference gene primers provided the estimated nucleated cell counts. Some clones are missing from TCRdb's copy, which holds only in-frame ones; the method was immunoSEQ multiplex PCR. The DNA was the basis for D and trimming; V, J and clone size are from that table. The sample holds about 87,000 clones, around 85% seen once.

The gene calls are TRBV10-3 and TRBJ1-4; 12 bases are shared with TRBD1. Material for sequencing was peripheral blood. The sequence was obtained from an elderly woman with COVID-19, enrolled during active disease. The CDR3 region has the DNA TGTGCCATCAGCCGGGACAGGGGGCTCGGTGAAAAACTGTTTTTT. Translation gives CAISRDRGLGEKLFF.